This T cell receptor beta chain emerged from a study of T cell responses to AZD1222 COVID-19 vaccine. Study findings and constraints: Among the donors, most were white British and more were female, and clonal diversity was possibly underestimated.

Profiled with immunoSEQ multiplex PCR; TCRdb holds only in-frame clones, not every one. The table includes some 150,000 clones, approximately 90% detected once. As regards this clone: The antigen is not known.

In germline, CDR1 is SEHNR, CDR2 FQNEAQ (reference sequence). The germline V and J ends were trimmed by 5 bases and 5 bases, with 14 bases remaining between them. The CDR3 is 14 residues long. This sample comprised peripheral blood, obtained 28 days after the second AZD1222 dose. The J gene is TRBJ2-3, the V gene TRBV7-9, with D perhaps matching TRBD1 (6 bases). This sequence was found in an adult who received the AZD1222 COVID-19 vaccine. Here the CDR3 DNA reads TGTGCCAGCAGCAAGGGACACCTGGGAGATACGCAGTATTTT. It translates to CASSKGHLGDTQYF.